This T cell receptor beta chain emerged from a study of T cells after yellow fever vaccination. Each CDR3 protein is one row after TCRdb ran MiXCR on the 5' RACE reads. The sample shows 550,000 or so distinct CDR3 sequences, 15% to 20% of them seen only once. Germline V gene data show CDR1 as MNHNS and CDR2 as SASEGT. The ends lost 6 bases at V and 14 bases at J; junction bases unmatched: 12. The CDR3 totals 14 residues. This clonotype was sampled from a man aged 25 to 40 who received the YFV17D yellow fever vaccine. Sequenced here: PBMCs, sampled 15 days after the yellow fever booster vaccination. The V gene is TRBV6-1, the J gene TRBJ1-6; TRBD1 agrees at 8 bases. CDR3 sequence (DNA): TGTGCCAGCAGGATGAGGACAGGGAGTTCGTCCCTCCACTTT. This encodes CASRMRTGSSSLHF.